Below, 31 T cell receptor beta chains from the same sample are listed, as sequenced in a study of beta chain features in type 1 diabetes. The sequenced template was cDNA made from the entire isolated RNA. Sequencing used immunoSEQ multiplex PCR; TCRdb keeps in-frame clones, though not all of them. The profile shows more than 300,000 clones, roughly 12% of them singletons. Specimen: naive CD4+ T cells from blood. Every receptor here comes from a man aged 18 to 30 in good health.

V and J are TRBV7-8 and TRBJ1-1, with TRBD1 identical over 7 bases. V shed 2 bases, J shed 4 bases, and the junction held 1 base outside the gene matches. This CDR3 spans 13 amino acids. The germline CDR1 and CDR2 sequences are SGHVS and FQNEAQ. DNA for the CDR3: TGTGCCAGCAGCTTAAACAGGGGCACTGAAGCTTTCTTT. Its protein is CASSLNRGTEAFF.

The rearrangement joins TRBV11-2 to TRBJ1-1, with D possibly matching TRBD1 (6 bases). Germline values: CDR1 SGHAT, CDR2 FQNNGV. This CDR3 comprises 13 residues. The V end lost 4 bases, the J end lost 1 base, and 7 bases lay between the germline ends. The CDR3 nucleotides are TGTGCCAGCAGCTCGGGACAGAACACTGAAGCTTTCTTT. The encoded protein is CASSSGQNTEAFF. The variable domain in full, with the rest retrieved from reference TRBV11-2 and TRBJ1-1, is EAGVAQSPRYKIIEKRQSVAFWCNPISGHATLYWYQQILGQGPKLLIQFQNNGVVDDSQLPKDRFSAERLKGVDSTLKIQPAKLEDSAVYLCASSSGQNTEAFFGQGTRLTVV.

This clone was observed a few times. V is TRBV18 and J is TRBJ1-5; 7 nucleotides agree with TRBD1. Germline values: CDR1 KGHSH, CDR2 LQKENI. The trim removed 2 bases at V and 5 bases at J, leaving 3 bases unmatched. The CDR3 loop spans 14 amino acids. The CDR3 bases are TGTGCCAGCTCACCAGGGACAGATTATCAGCCCCAGCATTTT. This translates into CASSPGTDYQPQHF.

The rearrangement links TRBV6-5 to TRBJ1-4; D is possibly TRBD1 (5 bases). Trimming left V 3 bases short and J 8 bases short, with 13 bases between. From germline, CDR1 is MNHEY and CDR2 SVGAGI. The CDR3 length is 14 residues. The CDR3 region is CASSYKSRGEKLFF. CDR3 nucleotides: TGTGCCAGCAGTTATAAGAGTCGGGGGGAAAAACTGTTTTTT.

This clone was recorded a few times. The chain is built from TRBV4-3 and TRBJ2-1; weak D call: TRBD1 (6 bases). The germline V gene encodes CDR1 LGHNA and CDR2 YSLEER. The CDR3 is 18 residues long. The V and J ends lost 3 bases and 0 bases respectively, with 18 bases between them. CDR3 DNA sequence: TGCGCCAGCAGCCACCTAACGCCCCGAGGGGGCTCCTACAATGAGCAGTTCTTC. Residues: CASSHLTPRGGSYNEQFF.

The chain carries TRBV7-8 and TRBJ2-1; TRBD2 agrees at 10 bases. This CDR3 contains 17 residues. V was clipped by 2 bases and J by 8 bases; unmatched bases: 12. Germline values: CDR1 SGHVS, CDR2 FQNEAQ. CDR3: CASSLRRGLAGVHEQFF. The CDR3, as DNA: TGTGCCAGCAGCTTACGGCGCGGGCTAGCGGGAGTCCATGAGCAGTTCTTC.

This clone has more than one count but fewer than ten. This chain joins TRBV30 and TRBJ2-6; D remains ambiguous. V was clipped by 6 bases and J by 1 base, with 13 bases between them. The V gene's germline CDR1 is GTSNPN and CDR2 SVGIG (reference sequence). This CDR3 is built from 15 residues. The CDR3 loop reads CACSPGDSGANVLTF. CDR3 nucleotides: TGTGCCTGCTCCCCCGGAGATTCTGGGGCCAACGTCCTGACTTTC.

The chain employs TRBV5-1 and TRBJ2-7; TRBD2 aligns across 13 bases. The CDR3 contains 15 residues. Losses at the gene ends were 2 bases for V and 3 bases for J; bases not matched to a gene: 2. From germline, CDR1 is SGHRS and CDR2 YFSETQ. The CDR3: CASSLLAGGLYEQYF. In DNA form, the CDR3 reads TGCGCCAGCAGCTTACTAGCGGGGGGGCTCTACGAGCAGTACTTC.

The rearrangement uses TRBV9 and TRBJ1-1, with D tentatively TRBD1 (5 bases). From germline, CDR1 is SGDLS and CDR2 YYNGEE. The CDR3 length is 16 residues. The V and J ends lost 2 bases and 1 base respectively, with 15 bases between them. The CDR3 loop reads CASSVYPAGENTEAFF. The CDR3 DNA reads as TGTGCCAGCAGCGTTTACCCCGCGGGGGAGAACACTGAAGCTTTCTTT. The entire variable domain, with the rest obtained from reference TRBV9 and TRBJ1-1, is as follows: DSGVTQTPKHLITATGQRVTLRCSPRSGDLSVYWYQQSLDQGLQFLIQYYNGEERAKGNILERFSAQQFPDLHSELNLSSLELGDSALYFCASSVYPAGENTEAFFGQGTRLTVV.

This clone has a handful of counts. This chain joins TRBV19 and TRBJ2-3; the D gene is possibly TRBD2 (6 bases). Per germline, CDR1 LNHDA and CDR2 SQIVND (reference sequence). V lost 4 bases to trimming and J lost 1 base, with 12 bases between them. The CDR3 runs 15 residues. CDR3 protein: CASSTLGGGTDTQYF. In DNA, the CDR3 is TGTGCCAGTAGTACCTTGGGCGGGGGCACAGATACGCAGTATTTT.

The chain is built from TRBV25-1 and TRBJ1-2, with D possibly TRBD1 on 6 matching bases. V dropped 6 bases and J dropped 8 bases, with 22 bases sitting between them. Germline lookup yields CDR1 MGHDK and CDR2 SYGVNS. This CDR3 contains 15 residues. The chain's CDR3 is CASSVGTSRGTGYTF. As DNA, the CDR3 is TGTGCCAGCAGCGTCGGGACATCAAGAGGAACGGGCTACACCTTC.

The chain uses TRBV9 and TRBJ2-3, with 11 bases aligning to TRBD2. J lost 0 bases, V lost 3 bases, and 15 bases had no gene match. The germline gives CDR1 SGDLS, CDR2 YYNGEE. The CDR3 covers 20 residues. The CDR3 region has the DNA TGTGCCAGCAGCGCGGACTGGTTAGCGGGGGGGGCCGGCAGCACAGATACGCAGTATTTT. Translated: CASSADWLAGGAGSTDTQYF.

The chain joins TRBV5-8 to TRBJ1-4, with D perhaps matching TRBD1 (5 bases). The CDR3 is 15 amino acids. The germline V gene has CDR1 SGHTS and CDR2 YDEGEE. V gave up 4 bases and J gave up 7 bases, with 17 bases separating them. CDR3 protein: CASSAARGGGEKLFF. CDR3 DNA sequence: TGTGCCAGCAGCGCCGCTCGCGGCGGGGGTGAAAAACTGTTTTTT.

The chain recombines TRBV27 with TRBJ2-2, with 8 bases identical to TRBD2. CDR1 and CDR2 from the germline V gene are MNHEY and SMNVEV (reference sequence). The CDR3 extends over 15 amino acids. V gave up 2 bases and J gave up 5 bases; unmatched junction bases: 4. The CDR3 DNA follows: TGTGCCAGCAGTTTAACGGCGGGAGGTACCGGGGAGCTGTTTTTT. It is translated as CASSLTAGGTGELFF.

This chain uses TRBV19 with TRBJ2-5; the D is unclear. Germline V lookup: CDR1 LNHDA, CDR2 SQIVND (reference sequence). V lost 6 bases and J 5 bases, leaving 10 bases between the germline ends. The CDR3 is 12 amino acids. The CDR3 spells CASSSRTETQYF. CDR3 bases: TGTGCCAGTAGCTCGCGAACCGAGACCCAGTACTTC. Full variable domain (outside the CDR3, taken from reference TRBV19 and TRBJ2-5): DGGITQSPKYLFRKEGQNVTLSCEQNLNHDAMYWYRQDPGQGLRLIYYSQIVNDFQKGDIAEGYSVSREKKESFPLTVTSAQKNPTAFYLCASSSRTETQYFGPGTRLLVL.

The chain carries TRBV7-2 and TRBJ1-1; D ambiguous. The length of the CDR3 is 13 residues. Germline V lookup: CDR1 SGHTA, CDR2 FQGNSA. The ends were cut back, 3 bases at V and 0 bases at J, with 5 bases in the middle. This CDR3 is CASSFGMNTEAFF. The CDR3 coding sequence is TGTGCCAGCAGCTTCGGGATGAACACTGAAGCTTTCTTT.

CDR3 DNA: TGTGCCAGCAGCCTAGGGACTAGCGGGACAGATACGCAGTATTTT. Translating it yields CASSLGTSGTDTQYF. The chain recombines TRBV11-1 with TRBJ2-3, with 12 nucleotides matching TRBD2. The CDR3 sequence is 15 residues long. Trimming at V came to 5 bases and at J to 3 bases, leaving 3 bases not matched to a gene. CDR1 is SGHAT and CDR2 is FQDESV in the germline V gene (reference sequence).

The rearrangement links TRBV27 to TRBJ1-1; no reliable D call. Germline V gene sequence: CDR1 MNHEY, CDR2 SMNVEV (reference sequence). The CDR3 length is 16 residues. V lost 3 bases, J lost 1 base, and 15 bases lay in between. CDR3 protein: CASSFNFRRKNTEAFF. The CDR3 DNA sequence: TGTGCCAGCAGTTTCAATTTTCGGCGGAAGAACACTGAAGCTTTCTTT.

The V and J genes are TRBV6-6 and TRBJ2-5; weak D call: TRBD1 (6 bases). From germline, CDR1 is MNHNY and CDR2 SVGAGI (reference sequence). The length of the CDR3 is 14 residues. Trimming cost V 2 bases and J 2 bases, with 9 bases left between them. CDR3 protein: CASSYIGQQETQYF. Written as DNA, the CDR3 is TGTGCCAGCAGTTACATTGGACAGCAAGAGACCCAGTACTTC.

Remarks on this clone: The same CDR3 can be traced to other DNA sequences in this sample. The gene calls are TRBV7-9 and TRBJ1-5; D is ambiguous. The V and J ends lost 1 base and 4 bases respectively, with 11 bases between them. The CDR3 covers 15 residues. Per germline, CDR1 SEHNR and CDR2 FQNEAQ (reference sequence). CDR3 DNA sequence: TGTGCCAGCAGCTTAGGCACCGTCAGTAATCAGCCCCAGCATTTT. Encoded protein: CASSLGTVSNQPQHF. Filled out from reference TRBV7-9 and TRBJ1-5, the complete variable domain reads DTGVSQNPRHKITKRGQNVTFRCDPISEHNRLYWYRQTLGQGPEFLTYFQNEAQLEKSRLLSDRFSAERPKGSFSTLEIQRTEQGDSAMYLCASSLGTVSNQPQHFGDGTRLSIL.

CDR3 loop: CAWTQLNEQFF. CDR3 nucleotides: TGTGCCTGGACACAGCTCAATGAGCAGTTCTTC. V and J are TRBV30 and TRBJ2-1; D call uncertain. This CDR3 is built from 11 residues. V was trimmed by 4 bases and J by 6 bases, leaving 7 bases between them. Germline CDR1 reads GTSNPN; CDR2 reads SVGIG (reference sequence).

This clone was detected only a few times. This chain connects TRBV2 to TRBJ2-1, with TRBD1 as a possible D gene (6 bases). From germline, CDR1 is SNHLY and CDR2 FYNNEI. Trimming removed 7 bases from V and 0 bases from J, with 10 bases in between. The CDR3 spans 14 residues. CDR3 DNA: TGTGCCAGCATTCAGACAGGCTCCTACAATGAGCAGTTCTTC. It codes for CASIQTGSYNEQFF.

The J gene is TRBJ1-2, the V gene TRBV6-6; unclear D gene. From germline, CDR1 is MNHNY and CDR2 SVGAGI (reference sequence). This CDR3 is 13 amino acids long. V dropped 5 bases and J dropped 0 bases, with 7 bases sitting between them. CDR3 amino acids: CASSIEANYGYTF. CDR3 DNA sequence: TGTGCCAGCAGTATAGAAGCTAACTATGGCTACACCTTC.

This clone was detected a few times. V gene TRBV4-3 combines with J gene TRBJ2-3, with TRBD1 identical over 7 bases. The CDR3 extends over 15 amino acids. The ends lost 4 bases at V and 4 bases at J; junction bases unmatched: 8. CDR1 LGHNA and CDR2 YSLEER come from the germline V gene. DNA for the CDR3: TGCGCCAGCAGCCCGCAAACAGGGGAGCCAGATACGCAGTATTTT. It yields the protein CASSPQTGEPDTQYF.

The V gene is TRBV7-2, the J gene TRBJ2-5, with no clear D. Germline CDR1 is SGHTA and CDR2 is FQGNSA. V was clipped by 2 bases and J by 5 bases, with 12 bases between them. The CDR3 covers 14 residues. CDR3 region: CASSLQGGGETQYF. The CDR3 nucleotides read TGTGCCAGCAGCTTACAAGGCGGTGGGGAGACCCAGTACTTC. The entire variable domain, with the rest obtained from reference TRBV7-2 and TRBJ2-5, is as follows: GAGVSQSPSNKVTEKGKDVELRCDPISGHTALYWYRQSLGQGLEFLIYFQGNSAPDKSGLPSDRFSAERTGGSVSTLTIQRTQQEDSAVYLCASSLQGGGETQYFGPGTRLLVL.

CDR3: CASSGVGGLTDTQYF. The DNA for the CDR3 is TGTGCCAGCAGCGGGGTCGGGGGTTTGACAGATACGCAGTATTTT. The genes are TRBV9 and TRBJ2-3; maybe TRBD2 (6 bases). Trimming cost V 3 bases and J 3 bases, with 14 bases left between them. Per the germline V gene, CDR1 is SGDLS and CDR2 is YYNGEE. The CDR3 is 15 residues long.

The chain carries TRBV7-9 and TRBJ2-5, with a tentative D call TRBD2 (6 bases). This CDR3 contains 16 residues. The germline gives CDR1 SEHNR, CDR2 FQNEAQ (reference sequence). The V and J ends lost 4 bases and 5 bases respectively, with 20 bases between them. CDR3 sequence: CASSWRVGTLEETQYF. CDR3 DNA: TGTGCCAGCAGCTGGAGGGTTGGCACTTTGGAGGAGACCCAGTACTTC.

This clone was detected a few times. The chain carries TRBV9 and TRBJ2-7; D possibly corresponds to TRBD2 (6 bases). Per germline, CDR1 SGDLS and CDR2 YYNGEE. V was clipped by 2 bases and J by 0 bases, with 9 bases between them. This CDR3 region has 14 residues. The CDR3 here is CASSVSGNSYEQYF. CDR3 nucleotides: TGTGCCAGCAGCGTTAGCGGAAACTCCTACGAGCAGTACTTC.

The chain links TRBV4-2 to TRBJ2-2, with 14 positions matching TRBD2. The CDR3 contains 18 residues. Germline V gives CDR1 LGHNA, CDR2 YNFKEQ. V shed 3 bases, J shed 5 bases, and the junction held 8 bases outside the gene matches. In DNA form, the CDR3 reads TGTGCCAGCAGCCAGGCGGGACTAGCGGGAGTCGGGACCGGGGAGCTGTTTTTT. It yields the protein CASSQAGLAGVGTGELFF.

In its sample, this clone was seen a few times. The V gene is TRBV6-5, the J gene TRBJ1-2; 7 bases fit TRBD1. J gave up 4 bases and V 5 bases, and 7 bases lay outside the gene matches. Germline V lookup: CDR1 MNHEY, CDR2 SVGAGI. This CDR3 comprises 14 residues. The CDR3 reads CASSPTGILYGYTF. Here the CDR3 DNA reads TGTGCCAGCAGTCCGACAGGGATTCTCTATGGCTACACCTTC.

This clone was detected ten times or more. The chain's CDR3 is CASSHVDSYLYEQYF. In nucleotides, the CDR3 is TGCGCCAGCAGTCACGTAGACAGTTACCTCTACGAGCAGTACTTC. The V call is TRBV23-1, the J call TRBJ2-7, with D maybe TRBD1 (5 bases). TRBV23-1 is an open reading frame whose function is uncertain. V dropped 3 bases and J dropped 3 bases, with 15 bases sitting between them. The CDR3 is 15 residues long.